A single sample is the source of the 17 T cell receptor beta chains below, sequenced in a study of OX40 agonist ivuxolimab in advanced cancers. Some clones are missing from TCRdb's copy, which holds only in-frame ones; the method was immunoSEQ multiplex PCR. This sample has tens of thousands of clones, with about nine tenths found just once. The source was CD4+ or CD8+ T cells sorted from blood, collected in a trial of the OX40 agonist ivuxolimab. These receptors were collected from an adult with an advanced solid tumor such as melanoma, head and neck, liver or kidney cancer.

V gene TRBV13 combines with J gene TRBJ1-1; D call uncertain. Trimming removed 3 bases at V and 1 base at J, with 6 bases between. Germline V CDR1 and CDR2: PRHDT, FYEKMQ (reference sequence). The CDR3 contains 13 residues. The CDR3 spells CASSLEENTEAFF. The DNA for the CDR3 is TGTGCCAGCAGCTTGGAAGAGAACACTGAAGCTTTCTTT.

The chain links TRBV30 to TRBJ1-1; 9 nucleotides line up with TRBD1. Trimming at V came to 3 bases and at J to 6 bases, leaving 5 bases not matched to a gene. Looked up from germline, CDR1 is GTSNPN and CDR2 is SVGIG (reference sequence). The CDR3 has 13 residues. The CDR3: CAWRDRGIPEAFF. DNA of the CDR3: TGTGCCTGGAGGGACAGGGGTATTCCTGAAGCTTTCTTT.

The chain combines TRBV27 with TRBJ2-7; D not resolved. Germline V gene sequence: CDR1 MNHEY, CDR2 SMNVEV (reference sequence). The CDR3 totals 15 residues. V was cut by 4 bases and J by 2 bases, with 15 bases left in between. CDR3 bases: TGTGCCAGCAGTTATTTCAGCGCGAATCCCTACGAGCAGTACTTC. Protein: CASSYFSANPYEQYF.

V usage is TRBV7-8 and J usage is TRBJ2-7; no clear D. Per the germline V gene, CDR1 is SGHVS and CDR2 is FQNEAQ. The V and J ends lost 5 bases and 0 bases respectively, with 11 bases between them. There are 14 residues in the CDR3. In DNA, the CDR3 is TGTGCCAGCAGCCCAAGGACCAACTCCTACGAGCAGTACTTC. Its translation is CASSPRTNSYEQYF. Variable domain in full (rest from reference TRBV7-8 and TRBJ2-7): GAGVSQSPRYKVAKRGQDVALRCDPISGHVSLFWYQQALGQGPEFLTYFQNEAQLDKSGLPSDRFFAERPEGSVSTLKIQRTQQEDSAVYLCASSPRTNSYEQYFGPGTRLTVT.

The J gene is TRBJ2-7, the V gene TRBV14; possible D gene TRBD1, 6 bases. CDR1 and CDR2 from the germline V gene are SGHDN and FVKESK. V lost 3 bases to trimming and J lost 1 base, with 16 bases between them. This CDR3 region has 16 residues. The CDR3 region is CASSHAPRQASYEQYF. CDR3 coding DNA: TGTGCCAGCAGCCATGCGCCGAGACAGGCATCCTACGAGCAGTACTTC.

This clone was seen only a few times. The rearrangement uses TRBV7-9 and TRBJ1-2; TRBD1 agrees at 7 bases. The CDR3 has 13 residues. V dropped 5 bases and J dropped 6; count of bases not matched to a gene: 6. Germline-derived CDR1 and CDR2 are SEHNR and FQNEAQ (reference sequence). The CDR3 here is CASSAGQFHGYTF. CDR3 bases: TGTGCCAGCAGCGCGGGACAGTTTCATGGCTACACCTTC.

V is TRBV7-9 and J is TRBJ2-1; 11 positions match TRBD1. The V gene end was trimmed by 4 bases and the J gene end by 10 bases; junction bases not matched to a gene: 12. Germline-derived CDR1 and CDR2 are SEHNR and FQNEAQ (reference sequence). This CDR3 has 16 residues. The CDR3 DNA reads TGTGCCAGCAGCTCTCGGGGACAGGGGGAAAATGCAGAGCAGTTCTTC. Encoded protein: CASSSRGQGENAEQFF.

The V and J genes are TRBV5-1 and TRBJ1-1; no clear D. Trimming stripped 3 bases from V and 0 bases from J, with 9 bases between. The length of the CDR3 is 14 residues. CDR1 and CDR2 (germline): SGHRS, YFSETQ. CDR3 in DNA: TGCGCCAGCAGCTACTCTCACCTGAACACTGAAGCTTTCTTT. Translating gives CASSYSHLNTEAFF.

The CDR3 protein is CAISDWGLNTEAFF. CDR3 coding DNA: TGTGCCATCAGTGATTGGGGGTTAAACACTGAAGCTTTCTTT. The V call is TRBV10-3, the J call TRBJ1-1; possibly TRBD1 for D (5 bases). The germline CDR1 and CDR2 sequences are ENHRY and SYGVKD. Trimming stripped 3 bases from V and 2 bases from J, with 10 bases between. There are 14 residues in the CDR3.

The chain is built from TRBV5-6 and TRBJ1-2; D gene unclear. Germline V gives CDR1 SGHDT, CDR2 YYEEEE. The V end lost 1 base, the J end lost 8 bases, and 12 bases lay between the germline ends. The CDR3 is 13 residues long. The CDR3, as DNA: TGTGCCAGCAGCTTGTGGATAGAGGCGGGCTACACCTTC. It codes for CASSLWIEAGYTF.

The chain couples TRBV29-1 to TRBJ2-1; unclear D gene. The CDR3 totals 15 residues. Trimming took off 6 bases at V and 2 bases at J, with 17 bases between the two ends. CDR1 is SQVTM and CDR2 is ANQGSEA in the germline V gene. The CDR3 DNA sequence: TGCAGCGTAGTTGTCCCCGCGAGTACCTACAATGAGCAGTTCTTC. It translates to CSVVVPASTYNEQFF.

In DNA form, the CDR3 reads TGTGCCAGCAGGATCGGGACAGGAGCCTACGAGCAGTACTTC. Residues: CASRIGTGAYEQYF. The chain is built from TRBV6-5 and TRBJ2-7; TRBD1 aligns across 8 bases. This CDR3 is built from 14 residues. Looked up from germline, CDR1 is MNHEY and CDR2 is SVGAGI. The ends lost 6 bases at V and 2 bases at J; junction bases unmatched: 6.

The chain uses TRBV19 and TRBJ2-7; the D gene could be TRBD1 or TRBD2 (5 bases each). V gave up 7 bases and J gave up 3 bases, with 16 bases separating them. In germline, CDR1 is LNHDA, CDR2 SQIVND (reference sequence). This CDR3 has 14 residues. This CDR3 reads CASNPGDADYEQYF. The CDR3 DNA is TGTGCCAGTAACCCTGGGGACGCCGACTACGAGCAGTACTTC.

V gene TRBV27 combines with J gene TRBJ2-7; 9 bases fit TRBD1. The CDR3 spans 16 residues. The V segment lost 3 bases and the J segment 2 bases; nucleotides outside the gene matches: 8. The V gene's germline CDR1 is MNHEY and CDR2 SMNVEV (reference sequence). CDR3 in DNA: TGTGCCAGCAGTTTCCGTGTGAACAGGGGGCCCTACGAGCAGTACTTC. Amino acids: CASSFRVNRGPYEQYF.

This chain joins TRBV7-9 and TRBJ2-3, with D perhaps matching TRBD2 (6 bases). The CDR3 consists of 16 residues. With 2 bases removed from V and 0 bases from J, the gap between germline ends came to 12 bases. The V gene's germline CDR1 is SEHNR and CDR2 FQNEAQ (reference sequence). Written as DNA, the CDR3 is TGTGCCAGCAGCTTACCCCGGGACTTGAGCACAGATACGCAGTATTTT. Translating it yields CASSLPRDLSTDTQYF.

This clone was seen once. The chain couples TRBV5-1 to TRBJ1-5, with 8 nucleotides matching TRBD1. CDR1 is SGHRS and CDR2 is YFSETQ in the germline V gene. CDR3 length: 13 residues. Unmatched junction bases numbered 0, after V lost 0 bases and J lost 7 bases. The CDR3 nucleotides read TGCGCCAGCAGCTTGGGACAGGGGCAGCCCCAGCATTTT. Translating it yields CASSLGQGQPQHF.

CDR3 sequence reads: CASSDDQNQGKETQYF. In nucleotides, the CDR3 is TGCGCCAGCAGTGATGACCAGAATCAGGGGAAAGAGACCCAGTACTTC. The genes are TRBV4-1 and TRBJ2-5, with TRBD1 as a possible D gene (6 bases). V lost 6 bases, J lost 3 bases, and 20 bases lay in between. From germline, CDR1 is MGHRA and CDR2 YSYEKL. This CDR3 contains 16 residues.